This T cell receptor (beta chain) was captured by sequencing in a study of shared clonotypes between healthy human individuals. The CDR3 is made up of 14 amino acids. From germline, CDR1 is SGDLS and CDR2 YYNGEE. V was pared by 3 bases and J by 4 bases, with 11 bases between. Profiling relied on immunoSEQ multiplex PCR, and the TCRdb table lists in-frame clones only, not all of them. The sample yields about 490,000 clones, about 84% seen once. This clone was observed a single time. The TCR sequence derives from a woman between 40 and 50 years old in good health. Some clones in this sample may be carry-over from other donors' samples. Sequencing input: PBMCs. This chain connects TRBV9 to TRBJ1-5; D remains unclear. CDR3 residues: CASSERAGNQPQHF. In nucleotides, the CDR3 is TGTGCCAGCAGCGAACGGGCGGGGAATCAGCCCCAGCATTTT.